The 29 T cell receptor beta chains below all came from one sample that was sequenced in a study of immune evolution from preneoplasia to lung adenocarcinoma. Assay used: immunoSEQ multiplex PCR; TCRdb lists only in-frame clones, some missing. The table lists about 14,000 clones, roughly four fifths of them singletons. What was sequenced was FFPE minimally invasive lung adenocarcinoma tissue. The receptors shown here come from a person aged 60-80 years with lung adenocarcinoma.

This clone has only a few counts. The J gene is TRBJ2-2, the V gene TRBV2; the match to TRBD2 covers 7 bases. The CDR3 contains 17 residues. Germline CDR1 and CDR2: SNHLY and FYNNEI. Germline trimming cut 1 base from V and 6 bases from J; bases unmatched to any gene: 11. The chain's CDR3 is CASSEGLAVTRSGELFF. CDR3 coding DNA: TGTGCCAGCAGTGAAGGTCTAGCGGTAACTCGGTCCGGGGAGCTGTTTTTT.

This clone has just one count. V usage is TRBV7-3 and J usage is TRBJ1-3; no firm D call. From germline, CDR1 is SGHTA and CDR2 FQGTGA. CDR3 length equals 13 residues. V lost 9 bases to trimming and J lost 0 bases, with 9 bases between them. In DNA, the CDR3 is TGTGCCAGTGGGCTCCACTCTGGAAACACCATATATTTT. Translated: CASGLHSGNTIYF. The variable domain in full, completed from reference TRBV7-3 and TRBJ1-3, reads GAGVSQTPSNKVTEKGKYVELRCDPISGHTALYWYRQSLGQGPEFLIYFQGTGAADDSGLPNDRFFAVRPEGSVSTLKIQRTERGDSAVYLCASGLHSGNTIYFGEGSWLTVV.

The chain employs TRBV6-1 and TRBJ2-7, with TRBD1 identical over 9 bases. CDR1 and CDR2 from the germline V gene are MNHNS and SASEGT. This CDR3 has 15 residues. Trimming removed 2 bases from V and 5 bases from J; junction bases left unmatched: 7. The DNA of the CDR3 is TGTGCCAGCAGTGAATCCCAGGACAGGGGCCACGAGCAGTACTTC. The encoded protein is CASSESQDRGHEQYF.

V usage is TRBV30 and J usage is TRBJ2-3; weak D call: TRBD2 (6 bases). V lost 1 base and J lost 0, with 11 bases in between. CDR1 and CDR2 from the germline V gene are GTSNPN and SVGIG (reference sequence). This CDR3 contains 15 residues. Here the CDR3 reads CAWSGGGSSTDTQYF. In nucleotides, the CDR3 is TGTGCCTGGAGTGGGGGAGGCTCTAGCACAGATACGCAGTATTTT.

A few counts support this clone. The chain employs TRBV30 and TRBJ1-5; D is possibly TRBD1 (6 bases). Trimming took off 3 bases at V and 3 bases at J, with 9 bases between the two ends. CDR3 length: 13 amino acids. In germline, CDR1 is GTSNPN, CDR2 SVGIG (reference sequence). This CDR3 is CAWRRDNNQPQHF. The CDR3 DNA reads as TGTGCCTGGAGAAGGGACAACAATCAGCCCCAGCATTTT.

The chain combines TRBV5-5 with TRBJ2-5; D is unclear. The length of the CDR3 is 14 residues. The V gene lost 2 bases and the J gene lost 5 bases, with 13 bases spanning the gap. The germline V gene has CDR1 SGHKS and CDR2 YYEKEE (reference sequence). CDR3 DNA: TGTGCCAGCAGCTTTCAACAACTGGGGGAGACCCAGTACTTC. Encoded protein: CASSFQQLGETQYF.

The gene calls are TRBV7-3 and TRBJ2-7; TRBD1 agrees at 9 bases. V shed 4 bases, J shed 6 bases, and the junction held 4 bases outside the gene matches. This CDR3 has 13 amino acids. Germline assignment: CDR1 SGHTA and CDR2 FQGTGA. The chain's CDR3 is CASSSGQGGEQYF. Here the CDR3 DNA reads TGTGCCAGCAGCTCGGGACAGGGAGGCGAGCAGTACTTC.

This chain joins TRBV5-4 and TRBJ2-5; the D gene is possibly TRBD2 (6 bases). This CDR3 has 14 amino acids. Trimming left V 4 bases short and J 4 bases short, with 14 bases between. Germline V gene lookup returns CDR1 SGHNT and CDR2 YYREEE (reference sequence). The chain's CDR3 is CASSRDSIGETQYF. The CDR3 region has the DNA TGTGCCAGCAGCCGGGACTCAATAGGAGAGACCCAGTACTTC.

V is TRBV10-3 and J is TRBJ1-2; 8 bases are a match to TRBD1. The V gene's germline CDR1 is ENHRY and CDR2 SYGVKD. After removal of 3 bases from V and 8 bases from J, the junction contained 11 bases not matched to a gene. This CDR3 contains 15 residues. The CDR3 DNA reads TGTGCCATCAGTGACCATCTACAGGGGGGACCCGGCTACACCTTC. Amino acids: CAISDHLQGGPGYTF.

CDR3 sequence: CASSRAGGWVNEQFF. The CDR3 nucleotides read TGTGCCAGCAGCCGAGCAGGGGGGTGGGTGAATGAGCAGTTCTTC. The chain has TRBV7-2 and TRBJ2-1; D is perhaps TRBD1 (7 bases). Trimming took 5 bases from V and 7 from J, leaving 18 bases between them. In germline, CDR1 is SGHTA, CDR2 FQGNSA. The CDR3 totals 15 residues.

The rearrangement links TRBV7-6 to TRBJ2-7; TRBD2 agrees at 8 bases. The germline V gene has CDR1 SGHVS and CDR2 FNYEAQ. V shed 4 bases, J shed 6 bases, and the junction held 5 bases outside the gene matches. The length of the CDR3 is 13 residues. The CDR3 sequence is CASSSAGGLEQYF. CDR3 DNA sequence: TGTGCCAGCAGCTCGGCGGGGGGACTCGAGCAGTACTTC.

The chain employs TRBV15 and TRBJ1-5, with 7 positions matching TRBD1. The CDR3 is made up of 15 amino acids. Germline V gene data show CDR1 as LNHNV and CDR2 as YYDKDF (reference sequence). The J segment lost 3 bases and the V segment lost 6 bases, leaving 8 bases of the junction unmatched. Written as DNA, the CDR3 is TGTGCCACCAGTTCCCGACAGGGACCCAATCAGCCCCAGCATTTT. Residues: CATSSRQGPNQPQHF.

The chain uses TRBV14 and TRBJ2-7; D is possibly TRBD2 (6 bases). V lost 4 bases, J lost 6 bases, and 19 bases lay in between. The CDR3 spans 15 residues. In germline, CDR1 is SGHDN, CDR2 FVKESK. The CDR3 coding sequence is TGTGCCAGCAGCCCACTGACGAGGGGAGGTGGCGAGCAGTACTTC. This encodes CASSPLTRGGGEQYF.

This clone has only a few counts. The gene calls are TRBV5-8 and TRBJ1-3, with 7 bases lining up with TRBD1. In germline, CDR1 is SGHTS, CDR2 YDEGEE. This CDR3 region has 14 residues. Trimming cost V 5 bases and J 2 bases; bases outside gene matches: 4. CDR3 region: CASSRQGTGNTIYF. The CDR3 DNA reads TGTGCCAGCAGTCGACAGGGTACTGGAAACACCATATATTTT.

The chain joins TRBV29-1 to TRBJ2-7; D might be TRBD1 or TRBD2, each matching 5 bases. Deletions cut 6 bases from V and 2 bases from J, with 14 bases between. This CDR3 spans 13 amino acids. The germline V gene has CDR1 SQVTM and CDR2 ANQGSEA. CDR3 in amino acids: CSVSGTEPYEQYF. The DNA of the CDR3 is TGCAGCGTATCCGGGACCGAACCCTACGAGCAGTACTTC.

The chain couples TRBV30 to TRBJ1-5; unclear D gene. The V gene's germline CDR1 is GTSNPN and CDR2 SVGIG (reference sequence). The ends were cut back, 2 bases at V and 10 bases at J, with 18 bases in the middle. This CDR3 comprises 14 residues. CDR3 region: CAWSTGQSLDPQHF. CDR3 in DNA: TGTGCCTGGAGTACCGGGCAGTCCTTGGATCCCCAGCATTTT.

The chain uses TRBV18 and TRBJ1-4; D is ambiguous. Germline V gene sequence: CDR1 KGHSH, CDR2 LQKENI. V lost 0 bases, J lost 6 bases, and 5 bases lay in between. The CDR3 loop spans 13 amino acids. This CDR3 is CASSPPADEKLFF. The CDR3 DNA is TGTGCCAGCTCACCACCGGCGGATGAAAAACTGTTTTTT.

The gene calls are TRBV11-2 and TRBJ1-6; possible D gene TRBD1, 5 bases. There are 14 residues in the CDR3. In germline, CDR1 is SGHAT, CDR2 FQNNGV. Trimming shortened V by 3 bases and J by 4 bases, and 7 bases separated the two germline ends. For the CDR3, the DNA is TGTGCCAGCAGCTTGCCAGGGTATAATTCACCCCTCCACTTT. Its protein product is CASSLPGYNSPLHF. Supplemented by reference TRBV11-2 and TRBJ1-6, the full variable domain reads EAGVAQSPRYKIIEKRQSVAFWCNPISGHATLYWYQQILGQGPKLLIQFQNNGVVDDSQLPKDRFSAERLKGVDSTLKIQPAKLEDSAVYLCASSLPGYNSPLHFGNGTRLTVT.

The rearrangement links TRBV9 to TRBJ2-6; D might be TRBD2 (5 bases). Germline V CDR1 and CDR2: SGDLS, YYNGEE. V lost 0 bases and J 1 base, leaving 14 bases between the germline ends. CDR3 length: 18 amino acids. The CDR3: CASSVATGWGSGANVLTF. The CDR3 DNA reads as TGTGCCAGCAGCGTAGCTACGGGATGGGGTTCTGGGGCCAACGTCCTGACTTTC.

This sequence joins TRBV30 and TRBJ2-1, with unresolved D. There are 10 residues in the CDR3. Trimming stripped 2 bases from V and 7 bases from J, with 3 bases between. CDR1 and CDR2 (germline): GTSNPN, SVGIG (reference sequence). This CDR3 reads CAWSRNEQFF. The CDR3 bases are TGTGCCTGGAGTAGAAATGAGCAGTTCTTC.

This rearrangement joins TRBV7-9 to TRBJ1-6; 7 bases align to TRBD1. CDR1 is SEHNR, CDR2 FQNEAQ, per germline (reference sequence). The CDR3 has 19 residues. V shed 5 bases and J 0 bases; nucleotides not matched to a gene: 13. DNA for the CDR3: TGTGCCAGCAGCGAGCTGGGCAGGGGGAAGAGCTCCTATAATTCACCCCTCCACTTT. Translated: CASSELGRGKSSYNSPLHF. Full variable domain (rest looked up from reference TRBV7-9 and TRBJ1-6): DTGVSQNPRHKITKRGQNVTFRCDPISEHNRLYWYRQTLGQGPEFLTYFQNEAQLEKSRLLSDRFSAERPKGSFSTLEIQRTEQGDSAMYLCASSELGRGKSSYNSPLHFGNGTRLTVT.

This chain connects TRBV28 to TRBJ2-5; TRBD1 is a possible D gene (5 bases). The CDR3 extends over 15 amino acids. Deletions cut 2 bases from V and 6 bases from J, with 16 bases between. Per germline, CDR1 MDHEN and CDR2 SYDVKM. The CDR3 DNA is TGTGCCAGCAGTTTAACAGGTAGTGGCGCGCAGACCCAGTACTTC. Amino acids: CASSLTGSGAQTQYF.

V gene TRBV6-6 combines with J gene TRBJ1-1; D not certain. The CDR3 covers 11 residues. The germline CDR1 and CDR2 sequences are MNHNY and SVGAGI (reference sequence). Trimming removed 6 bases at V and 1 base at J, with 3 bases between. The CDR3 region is CASRTNTEAFF. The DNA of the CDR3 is TGTGCCAGCAGAACGAACACTGAAGCTTTCTTT.

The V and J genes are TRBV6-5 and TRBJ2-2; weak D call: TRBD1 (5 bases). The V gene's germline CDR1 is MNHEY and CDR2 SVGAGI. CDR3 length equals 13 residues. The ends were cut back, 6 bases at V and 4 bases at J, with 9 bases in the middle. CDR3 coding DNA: TGTGCCAGCAGGCCAGGGTCCACCGGGGAGCTGTTTTTT. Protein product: CASRPGSTGELFF.

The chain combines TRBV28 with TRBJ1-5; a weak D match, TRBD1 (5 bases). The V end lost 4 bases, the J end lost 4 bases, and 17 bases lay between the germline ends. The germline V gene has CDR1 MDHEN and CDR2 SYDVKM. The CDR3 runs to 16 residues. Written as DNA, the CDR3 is TGTGCCAGCAGTTCATTGTTAGGAGAGGGGAATCAGCCCCAGCATTTT. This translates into CASSSLLGEGNQPQHF.

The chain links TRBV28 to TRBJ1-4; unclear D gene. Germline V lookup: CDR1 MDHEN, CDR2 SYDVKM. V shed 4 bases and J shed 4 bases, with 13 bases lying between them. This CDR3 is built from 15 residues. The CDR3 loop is CASSSLGGFNEKLFF. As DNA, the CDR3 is TGTGCCAGCAGTTCCCTAGGCGGATTTAATGAAAAACTGTTTTTT.

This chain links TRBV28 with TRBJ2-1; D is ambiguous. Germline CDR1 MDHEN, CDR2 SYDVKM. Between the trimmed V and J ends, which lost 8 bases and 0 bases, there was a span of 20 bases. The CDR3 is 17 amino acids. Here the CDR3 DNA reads TGTGCCAGCCCTCCAACACGCGGCGAGATCTCCTACAATGAGCAGTTCTTC. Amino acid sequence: CASPPTRGEISYNEQFF.

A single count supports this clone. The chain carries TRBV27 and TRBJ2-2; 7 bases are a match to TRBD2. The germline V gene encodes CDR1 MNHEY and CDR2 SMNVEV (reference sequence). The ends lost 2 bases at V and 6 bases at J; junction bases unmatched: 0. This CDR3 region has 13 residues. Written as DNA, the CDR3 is TGTGCCAGCAGTTTAGCGGGGGCCGGGGAGCTGTTTTTT. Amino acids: CASSLAGAGELFF.

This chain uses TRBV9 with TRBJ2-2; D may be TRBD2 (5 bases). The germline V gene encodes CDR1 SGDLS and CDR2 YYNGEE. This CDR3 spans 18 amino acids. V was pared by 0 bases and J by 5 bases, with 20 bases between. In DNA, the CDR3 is TGTGCCAGCAGCGTAGTTAATAGCGCCTCGAGGAGGACCGGGGAGCTGTTTTTT. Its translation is CASSVVNSASRRTGELFF.